One and the same sample provided the 18 T cell receptor beta chains below, sequenced in a study of blood T cell repertoires in COVID-19. Sequencing was performed with immunoSEQ multiplex PCR; in TCRdb, only in-frame clones are kept and a portion is missing. The sample lists about 83,000 clones; roughly 80% were seen once. The sequenced material came from peripheral blood. These TCRs come from a woman aged 80 or over with acute or convalescent COVID-19.

The CDR3 sequence: CASSTLAVATDTQYF. CDR3 DNA sequence: TGTGCCAGCAGTACCCTAGCAGTTGCTACAGATACGCAGTATTTT. This chain links TRBV6-5 with TRBJ2-3; maybe TRBD2 (5 bases). In germline, CDR1 is MNHEY, CDR2 SVGAGI. V was pared by 5 bases and J by 3 bases, with 15 bases between. The CDR3 consists of 15 residues.

The sample holds a few counts of this clone. V usage is TRBV28 and J usage is TRBJ1-2, with TRBD1 matching over 9 bases. V shed 5 bases and J 2 bases; nucleotides not matched to a gene: 6. CDR1 and CDR2 (germline): MDHEN, SYDVKM. This CDR3 contains 15 residues. The CDR3 region has the DNA TGTGCCAGCAGTCAAGGACAGGGGCGGAACTATGGCTACACCTTC. It yields the protein CASSQGQGRNYGYTF.

This clone was counted a single time. The genes are TRBV12-3 or TRBV12-4 and TRBJ1-1; no definite D call. The CDR3 contains 13 residues. Trimming shortened V by 7 bases and J by 2 bases, and 11 bases separated the two germline ends. CDR3: CASNLRVNTEAFF. DNA for the CDR3: TGTGCCAGCAATCTTCGGGTAAACACTGAAGCTTTCTTT.

This rearrangement joins TRBV6-5 to TRBJ2-2, with TRBD1 as a possible D gene (6 bases). CDR1 MNHEY and CDR2 SVGAGI come from the germline V gene. The ends were cut back, 6 bases at V and 6 bases at J, with 11 bases in the middle. The CDR3 loop spans 13 amino acids. The CDR3 DNA is TGTGCCAGCAGAACTACAGGGCCCGGGGAGCTGTTTTTT. Translation gives CASRTTGPGELFF.

CDR3 nucleotides: TGTGCCAGCAGGAGCCACCCCGTCACAGATACGCAGTATTTT. It specifies CASRSHPVTDTQYF. The rearrangement joins TRBV27 to TRBJ2-3, with D hard to call. The CDR3 spans 14 residues. The germline V gene has CDR1 MNHEY and CDR2 SMNVEV (reference sequence). With 6 bases removed from V and 2 bases from J, the gap between germline ends came to 12 bases.

In this sample, this clone turned up once. The chain combines TRBV24-1 with TRBJ2-1, with D perhaps matching TRBD1 (6 bases). V was cut by 0 bases and J by 5 bases, with 10 bases left in between. CDR1 is KGHDR and CDR2 is SFDVKD in the germline V gene. This CDR3 contains 15 residues. CDR3 loop: CATSDLARDNNEQFF. CDR3 nucleotide sequence: TGTGCCACCAGTGATTTGGCCAGGGACAACAATGAGCAGTTCTTC.

This chain links TRBV3-1 (or the pseudogene TRBV3-2) with TRBJ1-6; 7 nucleotides match TRBD1. V trimming: 4 bases; J trimming: 3 bases; junction bases outside the gene matches: 3. CDR1 LGHDT and CDR2 YNNKEL come from the germline V gene (reference sequence). There are 15 residues in the CDR3. The CDR3 here is CASSLGQLYNSPLHF. The CDR3 DNA reads as TGTGCCAGCAGCCTGGGACAGCTCTATAATTCACCCCTCCACTTT.

The chain couples TRBV19 to TRBJ2-1, with TRBD2 matching over 8 bases. J was trimmed by 4 bases and V by 1 base; bases with no gene match: 6. Per germline, CDR1 LNHDA and CDR2 SQIVND (reference sequence). The CDR3 covers 16 residues. This CDR3 reads CASSIAPGGDYNEQFF. The CDR3 bases are TGTGCCAGTAGTATAGCCCCGGGGGGGGATTACAATGAGCAGTTCTTC.

The gene calls are TRBV19 and TRBJ1-1; D gene uncertain. Trimming left V 3 bases short and J 4 bases short, with 6 bases between. Looked up from germline, CDR1 is LNHDA and CDR2 is SQIVND (reference sequence). This CDR3 has 12 residues. Here the CDR3 DNA reads TGTGCCAGTAGTATCTCGTCCACTGAAGCTTTCTTT. It codes for CASSISSTEAFF.

This chain joins TRBV28 and TRBJ2-3; 11 bases are a match to TRBD2. In germline, CDR1 is MDHEN, CDR2 SYDVKM. The junction had 2 bases not matched to a gene; V was cut back by 5 bases and J by 4 bases. The CDR3 length is 14 residues. CDR3 bases: TGTGCCAGCAGTCTAGCGGGGGGCGCAGATACGCAGTATTTT. Encoded protein: CASSLAGGADTQYF.

The chain combines TRBV7-8 with TRBJ2-7; D is undetermined. Trimming left V 2 bases short and J 3 bases short, with 8 bases between. Germline V gene data show CDR1 as SGHVS and CDR2 as FQNEAQ. This CDR3 has 13 residues. The CDR3 nucleotides read TGTGCCAGCAGCTTAATCCCGTTCTACGAGCAGTACTTC. It codes for CASSLIPFYEQYF.

The V call is TRBV7-9, the J call TRBJ1-5, with a tentative D call TRBD1 (6 bases). Germline CDR1 is SEHNR and CDR2 is FQNEAQ (reference sequence). The CDR3 consists of 16 residues. V dropped 4 bases and J dropped 2 bases, with 15 bases sitting between them. The CDR3 protein is CASSSLGAGGNQPQHF. CDR3 bases: TGTGCCAGCAGCTCCCTAGGAGCAGGGGGCAATCAGCCCCAGCATTTT.

The rearrangement joins TRBV5-4 to TRBJ1-2, with D possibly being TRBD1 (6 bases). Germline lookup yields CDR1 SGHNT and CDR2 YYREEE (reference sequence). CDR3 length equals 13 residues. V gave up 2 bases and J gave up 6 bases, with 11 bases separating them. The CDR3 loop is CASSFTGQNGYTF. Here the CDR3 DNA reads TGTGCCAGCAGCTTCACAGGGCAAAATGGCTACACCTTC.

The V and J genes are TRBV19 and TRBJ2-5; D is possibly TRBD2 (5 bases). Germline lookup yields CDR1 LNHDA and CDR2 SQIVND (reference sequence). V lost 3 bases to trimming and J lost 5 bases, with 13 bases between them. The CDR3 consists of 14 residues. The CDR3 DNA reads as TGTGCCAGTAGTATCCTTCCGGGGTTGGAGACCCAGTACTTC. It yields the protein CASSILPGLETQYF.

This clone has more than one count but fewer than ten. The gene calls are TRBV11-3 and TRBJ2-7, with a possible D match to TRBD2 (5 bases). V lost 5 bases, J lost 7 bases, and 9 bases lay in between. CDR3 length equals 11 residues. The germline V gene encodes CDR1 SGHNT and CDR2 YENEEA. The CDR3 here is CASSPGGEQYF. As DNA, the CDR3 is TGTGCCAGCAGCCCAGGCGGGGAGCAGTACTTC.

This chain links TRBV6-5 with TRBJ1-2; TRBD1 aligns across 7 bases. The germline CDR1 and CDR2 sequences are MNHEY and SVGAGI. Trimming at V came to 4 bases and at J to 7 bases, leaving 6 bases not matched to a gene. This CDR3 has 13 amino acids. For the CDR3, the DNA is TGTGCCAGCAGTTTACAGGGGCCAGGTGGCTACACCTTC. Translation: CASSLQGPGGYTF.

This sequence joins TRBV28 and TRBJ1-5; D is ambiguous. Trimming stripped 2 bases from V and 4 bases from J, with 15 bases between. Germline V gene data show CDR1 as MDHEN and CDR2 as SYDVKM. CDR3 length: 16 amino acids. CDR3 loop: CASSLVFRQVNQPQHF. The CDR3 DNA reads TGTGCCAGCAGTTTAGTTTTCCGGCAGGTTAATCAGCCCCAGCATTTT.

In DNA, the CDR3 is TGCAGTGCGACAGGGGGCTGGGGCTACACCTTC. Translated, it gives CSATGGWGYTF. The chain joins TRBV20-1 to TRBJ1-2; TRBD1 matches 10 bases. The CDR3 loop spans 11 amino acids. Germline CDR1 and CDR2: DFQATT and SNEGSKA (reference sequence). J lost 8 bases, V lost 6 bases, and 3 bases had no gene match.